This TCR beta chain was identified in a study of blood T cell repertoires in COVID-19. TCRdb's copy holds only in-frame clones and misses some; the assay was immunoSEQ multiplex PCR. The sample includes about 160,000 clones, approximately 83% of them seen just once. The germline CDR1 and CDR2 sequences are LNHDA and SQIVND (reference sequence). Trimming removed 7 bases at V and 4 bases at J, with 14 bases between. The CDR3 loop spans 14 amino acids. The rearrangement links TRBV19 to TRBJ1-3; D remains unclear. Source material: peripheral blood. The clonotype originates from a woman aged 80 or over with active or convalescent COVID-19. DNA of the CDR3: TGTGCCAGTAACCCTGAGTGGGCAGGAAACACCATATATTTT. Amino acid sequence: CASNPEWAGNTIYF.